Listed here is a single T cell receptor (beta chain). Expressed TCRB transcripts were sequenced, since all the RNA that had been isolated was reverse transcribed. Using immunoSEQ multiplex PCR, the repertoire was profiled, and TCRdb retains in-frame clones only, with some absent. This sample has 150,000 to 180,000 clones, with about 8.5% found just once. The source of the sample is a study of beta chain features in type 1 diabetes. This CDR3 is 15 amino acids long. V lost 0 bases and J lost 4, with 13 bases in between. CDR1 and CDR2 from the germline V gene are SGDLS and YYNGEE. The TCR comes from a man younger than 35 in good health. This sequence joins TRBV9 and TRBJ2-5, with D tentatively TRBD1 (6 bases). Sequencing input: central memory CD4+ T cells from blood. The CDR3 loop reads CASSVGGRQGETQYF. CDR3 nucleotide sequence: TGTGCCAGCAGCGTAGGGGGGCGGCAGGGAGAGACCCAGTACTTC.